What follows are 23 T cell receptor beta chains derived from one specimen sequenced in a study of OX40 agonist ivuxolimab in advanced cancers. Data came from immunoSEQ multiplex PCR; TCRdb stores just in-frame clones and leaves some out. Of about 33,000 clones listed, roughly 80% are singletons. The sample in question was CD4+ or CD8+ T cells sorted from blood, obtained in a trial of the OX40 agonist ivuxolimab. The receptors derive from an adult with an advanced solid tumor such as melanoma, head and neck, liver or kidney cancer.

The chain couples TRBV10-2 to TRBJ2-1, with 8 bases matching TRBD1. The CDR3 is made up of 14 amino acids. Per the germline V gene, CDR1 is WSHSY and CDR2 is SAAADI. V lost 4 bases and J lost 4; bases outside the gene matches: 3. CDR3 DNA: TGCGCCAGCAGTGGACAGGGGAGGTACAATGAGCAGTTCTTC. Translating gives CASSGQGRYNEQFF.

The genes are TRBV19 and TRBJ2-7; the D call may be TRBD1 or TRBD2 (5 bases each). Germline V CDR1 and CDR2: LNHDA, SQIVND (reference sequence). The CDR3 length is 15 residues. The germline V and J ends were trimmed by 4 bases and 2 bases, with 15 bases remaining between them. The CDR3 sequence is CASSTTGTKTYEQYF. The CDR3 DNA follows: TGTGCCAGTAGTACCACCGGGACGAAAACCTACGAGCAGTACTTC. The variable domain in full, completed from reference TRBV19 and TRBJ2-7, reads DGGITQSPKYLFRKEGQNVTLSCEQNLNHDAMYWYRQDPGQGLRLIYYSQIVNDFQKGDIAEGYSVSREKKESFPLTVTSAQKNPTAFYLCASSTTGTKTYEQYFGPGTRLTVT.

The V gene is TRBV4-1, the J gene TRBJ1-1, with D possibly being TRBD1 (5 bases). The CDR3 is made up of 17 amino acids. V lost 2 bases to trimming and J lost 0 bases, with 16 bases between them. CDR1 and CDR2 (germline): MGHRA, YSYEKL. The CDR3 DNA follows: TGCGCCAGCAGCCAAACATCGTCAGGGCTAATGAACACTGAAGCTTTCTTT. Amino acid sequence: CASSQTSSGLMNTEAFF.

This chain uses TRBV27 with TRBJ2-3, with 9 bases matching TRBD1. Trimming took 8 bases from V and 1 from J; bases not matched to a gene: 7. Germline V gives CDR1 MNHEY, CDR2 SMNVEV (reference sequence). This CDR3 region has 15 residues. DNA of the CDR3: TGTGCCAGCGGGAGACAGGGGGTGGGCACAGATACGCAGTATTTT. This encodes CASGRQGVGTDTQYF.

J is TRBJ2-7 and V is TRBV4-1; D not certain. CDR3 size: 15 residues. Trimming removed 2 bases from V and 2 bases from J, with 13 bases in between. The germline CDR1 and CDR2 sequences are MGHRA and YSYEKL. The CDR3 here is CASSQQTEKPYEQYF. The CDR3 DNA reads as TGCGCCAGCAGCCAACAGACGGAGAAACCCTACGAGCAGTACTTC.

The rearrangement links TRBV6-6 to TRBJ2-7; a weak D match, TRBD2 (5 bases). Germline assignment: CDR1 MNHNY and CDR2 SVGAGI (reference sequence). Trimming removed 5 bases from V and 5 bases from J, with 13 bases in between. The length of the CDR3 is 13 residues. The CDR3 sequence is CASSPTSIHEQYF. The CDR3 coding sequence is TGTGCCAGCAGTCCCACTAGTATCCACGAGCAGTACTTC.

J is TRBJ2-7 and V is TRBV18; possibly TRBD2 for D (6 bases). V was shortened by 4 bases and J by 3 bases, with 13 bases between the two germline ends. CDR1 and CDR2 (germline): KGHSH, LQKENI. The CDR3 consists of 14 residues. The CDR3 nucleotides read TGTGCCAGCTCACTAGGAGGGTCGGTCTACGAGCAGTACTTC. Protein: CASSLGGSVYEQYF.

The chain links TRBV27 to TRBJ1-2, with D tentatively TRBD1 (5 bases). The CDR3 runs to 14 residues. In germline, CDR1 is MNHEY, CDR2 SMNVEV (reference sequence). Trimming cost V 8 bases and J 4 bases, with 17 bases left between them. CDR3 loop: CASAGVGALYGYTF. DNA for the CDR3: TGTGCCAGCGCCGGTGTAGGGGCTCTCTATGGCTACACCTTC.

The chain combines TRBV7-7 with TRBJ2-5; 8 bases fit TRBD1. This CDR3 is built from 17 residues. Looked up from germline, CDR1 is SSHAT and CDR2 is FNYEAQ (reference sequence). J lost 2 bases, V lost 2 bases, and 10 bases had no gene match. This chain's CDR3 is CASSLWETGARQETQYF. CDR3 DNA: TGTGCCAGCAGCTTATGGGAGACAGGGGCGCGACAAGAGACCCAGTACTTC.

This sequence joins TRBV7-9 and TRBJ2-5, with D tentatively TRBD1 or TRBD2 (6 bases each). The CDR3 is made up of 14 amino acids. Germline CDR1 and CDR2: SEHNR and FQNEAQ (reference sequence). V was shortened by 3 bases and J by 5 bases, with 13 bases between the two germline ends. The CDR3 DNA reads as TGTGCCAGCAGCTTTGGGGGGCGCGATGAGACCCAGTACTTC. Protein: CASSFGGRDETQYF.

The rearrangement links TRBV6-5 to TRBJ2-1; TRBD1 matches 7 bases. Germline loops: CDR1 MNHEY, CDR2 SVGAGI. The CDR3 has 13 residues. V gave up 7 bases and J gave up 8 bases; unmatched junction bases: 8. CDR3 protein: CASTQGVRHEQFF. In nucleotides, the CDR3 is TGTGCCAGCACCCAGGGGGTACGGCATGAGCAGTTCTTC.

This chain links TRBV18 with TRBJ2-7; D uncertain. The CDR3 is made up of 14 amino acids. Germline V gene sequence: CDR1 KGHSH, CDR2 LQKENI. Trimming removed 2 bases from V and 3 bases from J, with 11 bases in between. The CDR3 is CASSPGISVYEQYF. As DNA, the CDR3 is TGTGCCAGCTCACCAGGGATCTCCGTCTACGAGCAGTACTTC.

The chain employs TRBV11-2 and TRBJ2-3; 10 bases agree with TRBD2. Germline loops: CDR1 SGHAT, CDR2 FQNNGV. This CDR3 is 15 amino acids long. The V gene end was trimmed by 5 bases and the J gene end by 5 bases; junction bases not matched to a gene: 7. The CDR3 DNA reads TGTGCCAGCAGCCCCAGCGGGGGGGTTAAAGATACGCAGTATTTT. Translated, it gives CASSPSGGVKDTQYF.

The sample holds a few counts of this clone. The gene calls are TRBV5-1 and TRBJ2-3; TRBD2 is a possible D gene (5 bases). Germline V gene data show CDR1 as SGHRS and CDR2 as YFSETQ. This CDR3 comprises 12 residues. Trimming removed 4 bases from V and 2 bases from J, with 5 bases in between. The CDR3 DNA sequence: TGCGCCAGCAGCCTAGCCACAGATACGCAGTATTTT. Translation: CASSLATDTQYF.

This clone was seen only once. The CDR3 DNA is TGTGCCAGCAGCGTACATTCCGGACTAGCGGGAGATACGCAGTATTTT. As protein: CASSVHSGLAGDTQYF. The V gene is TRBV9, the J gene TRBJ2-3; 11 bases map to TRBD2. Looked up from germline, CDR1 is SGDLS and CDR2 is YYNGEE. Unmatched junction bases numbered 6, after V lost 1 base and J lost 5 bases. The CDR3 covers 16 residues.

The V gene is TRBV5-1, the J gene TRBJ2-1; D not resolved. This CDR3 spans 14 amino acids. With 4 bases removed from V and 3 bases from J, the gap between germline ends came to 11 bases. Germline values: CDR1 SGHRS, CDR2 YFSETQ. The CDR3 coding sequence is TGCGCCAGCAGCGGGCAGGAGTACTACAATGAGCAGTTCTTC. It codes for CASSGQEYYNEQFF.

V and J are TRBV30 and TRBJ2-1; TRBD2 agrees at 11 bases. The CDR3 is made up of 14 amino acids. V was clipped by 2 bases and J by 6 bases; unmatched bases: 3. Germline values: CDR1 GTSNPN, CDR2 SVGIG (reference sequence). The CDR3 is CAWSSGTSGNEQFF. The CDR3 DNA follows: TGTGCCTGGAGTTCCGGGACTAGCGGCAATGAGCAGTTCTTC.

The chain has TRBV6-5 and TRBJ2-5, with 7 bases aligning to TRBD1. J was trimmed by 1 base and V by 5 bases; bases with no gene match: 4. Looked up from germline, CDR1 is MNHEY and CDR2 is SVGAGI. There are 14 residues in the CDR3. CDR3 in amino acids: CASSRDRVQETQYF. DNA of the CDR3: TGTGCCAGCAGTCGTGACAGGGTCCAAGAGACCCAGTACTTC.

This rearrangement joins TRBV10-2 to TRBJ2-3; 9 bases line up with TRBD2. The CDR3 is made up of 13 amino acids. Per the germline V gene, CDR1 is WSHSY and CDR2 is SAAADI. CDR3 in amino acids: CAGKAGGGDTQYF. CDR3 DNA sequence: TGCGCGGGGAAAGCGGGGGGCGGGGATACGCAGTATTTT.

This clone has just a few counts. This rearrangement joins TRBV6-1 to TRBJ1-6; TRBD1 is a possible D gene (5 bases). V lost 1 base and J 9 bases, leaving 22 bases between the germline ends. CDR3 length: 18 residues. Germline CDR1 is MNHNS and CDR2 is SASEGT. The CDR3 DNA is TGTGCCAGCAGTGAAGGTTCTCGGGGCTTAATAGTGGGTTCACCCCTCCACTTT. It specifies CASSEGSRGLIVGSPLHF.

This chain joins TRBV10-2 and TRBJ2-1, with 7 nucleotides matching TRBD1. Germline CDR1 and CDR2: WSHSY and SAAADI. The CDR3 runs to 15 residues. Losses at the gene ends were 2 bases for V and 7 bases for J; bases not matched to a gene: 8. CDR3 nucleotide sequence: TGCGCCAGCAGTGAGAGGGGGCCCCCTTGGAATGAGCAGTTCTTC. Its translation: CASSERGPPWNEQFF.

This clone was observed a single time. CDR3 in DNA: TGTGCCAGCAGGCAGACAGGGGGGACCGGGGAGCTGTTTTTT. The encoded protein is CASRQTGGTGELFF. The rearrangement joins TRBV2 to TRBJ2-2; 9 nucleotides line up with TRBD1. J gave up 5 bases and V 6 bases, and 4 bases lay outside the gene matches. CDR3 length: 14 residues. CDR1 and CDR2 (germline): SNHLY, FYNNEI.

As concerns this clone: The junction does not match germline at one end; this may be a read error. This rearrangement joins TRBV4-1 to TRBJ2-3; the D gene is possibly TRBD2 (6 bases). The CDR3 consists of 13 residues. CDR1 and CDR2 from the germline V gene are MGHRA and YSYEKL. The CDR3 sequence: CASSQAKEDRRVF. Written as DNA, the CDR3 is TGCGCCAGCAGCCAAGCCAAGGAGGACCGGAGGGTTTTT.